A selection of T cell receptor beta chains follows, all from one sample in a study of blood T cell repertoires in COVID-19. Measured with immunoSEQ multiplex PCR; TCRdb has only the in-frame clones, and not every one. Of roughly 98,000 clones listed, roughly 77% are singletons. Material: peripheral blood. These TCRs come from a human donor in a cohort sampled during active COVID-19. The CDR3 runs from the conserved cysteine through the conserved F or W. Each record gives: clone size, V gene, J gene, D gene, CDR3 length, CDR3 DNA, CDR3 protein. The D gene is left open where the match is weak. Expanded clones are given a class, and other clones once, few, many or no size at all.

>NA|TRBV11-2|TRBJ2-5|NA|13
TGTGCCAGCAGCACAGGGTACCAAGAGACCCAGTACTTC
CASSTGYQETQYF
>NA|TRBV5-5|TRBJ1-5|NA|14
TGTGCCAGCAGCTTTGCAACAGCGGATCAGCCCCAGCATTTT
CASSFATADQPQHF
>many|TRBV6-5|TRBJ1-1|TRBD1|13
TGTGCCAGCAGGGGGACAGGGGTTTCTGAAGCTTTCTTT
CASRGTGVSEAFF
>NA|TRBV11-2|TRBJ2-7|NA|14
TGTGCCAGCAGCCGGAGTACTAGGATCCACGAGCAGTACTTC
CASSRSTRIHEQYF
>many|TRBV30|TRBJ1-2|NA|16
TGTGCCTGGAGCGCACCGGGACTCCCTGAGGGCTATGGCTACACCTTC
CAWSAPGLPEGYGYTF
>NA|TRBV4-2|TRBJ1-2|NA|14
TGTGCCAGCAGCCAAGAAGGAAGCGTCTATGGCTACACCTTC
CASSQEGSVYGYTF
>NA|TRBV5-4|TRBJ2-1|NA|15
TGTGCCAGCAGCTTGGCACAGGGCTTAAATAATGAGCAGTTCTTC
CASSLAQGLNNEQFF
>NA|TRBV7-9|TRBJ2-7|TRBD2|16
TGTGCCAGCAGCCGCCAGGGGACTAGCGGGGCCTACGAGCAGTACTTC
CASSRQGTSGAYEQYF
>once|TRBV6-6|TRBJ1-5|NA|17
TGTGCCAGCAGCCGACCCATCTGGGAGGGCAGCAATCAGCCCCAGCATTTT
CASSRPIWEGSNQPQHF
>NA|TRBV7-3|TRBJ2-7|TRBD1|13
TGTGCCAGCAGTTCAGGACAGGGGCGGGAACAGTACTTC
CASSSGQGREQYF
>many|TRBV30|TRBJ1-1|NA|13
TGTGCCTGGAGTAGAACATGGAACACTGAAGCTTTCTTT
CAWSRTWNTEAFF
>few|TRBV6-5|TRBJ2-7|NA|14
TGTGCCAGCAGTTATCAATTCCCGGGCTACGAGCAGTACTTC
CASSYQFPGYEQYF
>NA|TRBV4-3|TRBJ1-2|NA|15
TGCGCCAGCAGCCAAGGAGGACAGACTAACTATGGCTACACCTTC
CASSQGGQTNYGYTF
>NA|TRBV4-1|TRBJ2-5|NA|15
TGCGCCAGCAGCCAAGGACTAACGGACCAAGAGACCCAGTACTTC
CASSQGLTDQETQYF
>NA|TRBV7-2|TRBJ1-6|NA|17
TGTGCCAGCAGCTTGTCAAACTGGGACCGGCGGACGGGGGCCCTCCACTTT
CASSLSNWDRRTGALHF
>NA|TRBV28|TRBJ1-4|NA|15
TGTGCCAGCAGTCCCGGGACACTTGGCAATGAAAAACTGTTTTTT
CASSPGTLGNEKLFF
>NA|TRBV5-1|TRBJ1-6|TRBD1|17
TGCGCCAGCAGCTACACCGGGACAGGGAACTATAATTCACCCCTCCACTTT
CASSYTGTGNYNSPLHF
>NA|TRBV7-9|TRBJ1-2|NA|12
TGTGCCAGCAGCTTATTCGACTATGGCTACACCTTC
CASSLFDYGYTF
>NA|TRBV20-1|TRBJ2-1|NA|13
TGCAGTGCTAGTCCCGGGAACGGTAATGAGCAGTTCTTC
CSASPGNGNEQFF
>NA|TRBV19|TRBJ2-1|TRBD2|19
TGTGCCAGTAAACCCTTCCGAGGTAGCGGGGGGCCAGCCTACAATGAGCAGTTCTTC
CASKPFRGSGGPAYNEQFF
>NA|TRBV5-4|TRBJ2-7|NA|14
TGTGCCAGCAGCTTGAATTGGGCAGCCTACGAGCAGTACTTC
CASSLNWAAYEQYF
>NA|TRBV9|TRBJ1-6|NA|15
TGTGCCAGCAGCGATGCGGGGAGTGATGATTCACCCCTCCACTTT
CASSDAGSDDSPLHF
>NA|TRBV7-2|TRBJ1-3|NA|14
TGTGCCAGCAGCTTAGGACAGTCCGGAAACACCATATATTTT
CASSLGQSGNTIYF
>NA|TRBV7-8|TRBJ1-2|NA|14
TGTGCCAGCAGCCTAGGACGGGCGGGGGATGGCTACACCTTC
CASSLGRAGDGYTF
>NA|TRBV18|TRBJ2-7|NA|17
TGTGCCAGCTCACCAGGGGCAGGGAAAGGTGGCTCCTACGAGCAGTACTTC
CASSPGAGKGGSYEQYF
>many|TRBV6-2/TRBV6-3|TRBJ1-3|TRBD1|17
TGTGCCAGCAGCCTGGACAGGGAAGGAGTATCTGGAAACACCATATATTTT
CASSLDREGVSGNTIYF